These T cell receptor beta chains were read from a single sample in a study of T cell changes during pregnancy in multiple sclerosis. Sequenced by immunoSEQ multiplex PCR; TCRdb stores in-frame clones only, minus some. The data show 60,000 or so clones, roughly 90% seen once. The source was peripheral blood, collected before pregnancy. The receptors shown here come from a female donor with multiple sclerosis, enrolled in a pregnancy study. CDR3s include the opening cysteine and the closing phenylalanine or tryptophan. D genes are given only for firm matches. For some rows the clone size is stated as once, few or many, or as a class when expanded; others skip it.

>-|TRBV29-1|TRBJ1-1|-
CSVWGNLNTEAFF
TGCAGCGTTTGGGGCAATTTGAACACTGAAGCTTTCTTT
>-|TRBV5-6|TRBJ2-1|TRBD2
CASSLAGGRQGEQFF
TGTGCCAGCAGTCTCGCGGGGGGCCGTCAGGGTGAGCAGTTCTTC
>-|TRBV5-5|TRBJ2-5|TRBD2
CASSWGGLAQETQYF
TGTGCCAGCAGCTGGGGGGGACTTGCTCAAGAGACCCAGTACTTC
>-|TRBV20-1|TRBJ1-6|TRBD1
CSAGQGGVNHF
TGCAGTGCTGGACAGGGGGGCGTTAACCACTTT
>-|TRBV7-3|TRBJ2-3|TRBD2
CASSQTSGWTDTQYF
TGTGCCAGCAGCCAAACTAGCGGGTGGACAGATACGCAGTATTTT
>-|TRBV7-2|TRBJ2-7|-
CASSPTTSQGSHEQYF
TGTGCCAGCAGCCCTACAACATCCCAGGGTTCCCACGAGCAGTACTTC
>-|TRBV6-1|TRBJ1-1|-
CASSGTGSEAFF
TGTGCCAGCAGTGGTACAGGGTCTGAAGCTTTCTTT
>-|TRBV4-3|TRBJ2-3|TRBD2
CASSQELAGGQQYPDTQYF
TGCGCCAGCAGCCAAGAACTAGCGGGGGGGCAACAATACCCAGATACGCAGTATTTT
>-|TRBV6-5|TRBJ1-1|-
CASSLTGLNTEAFF
TGTGCCAGCAGTCTTACAGGGCTGAACACTGAAGCTTTCTTT
>-|TRBV6-6|TRBJ2-1|-
CASSQLGGGVEQFF
TGTGCCAGCAGTCAGCTAGGGGGCGGGGTCGAGCAGTTCTTC
>-|TRBV7-2|TRBJ2-3|TRBD2
CASSLLQAGGPDTQYF
TGTGCCAGCAGCTTACTACAGGCGGGGGGGCCTGATACGCAGTATTTT
>-|TRBV6-5|TRBJ1-1|TRBD1
CASSRGTGAYTEAFF
TGTGCCAGCAGTCGAGGGACAGGGGCTTACACTGAAGCTTTCTTT
>-|TRBV6-5|TRBJ2-2|TRBD1
CASRTTGTNTGELFF
TGTGCCAGCAGAACGACAGGGACGAACACCGGGGAGCTGTTTTTT
>-|TRBV6-1|TRBJ2-1|-
CASSVSGVGEQFF
TGTGCCAGCAGTGTGTCCGGGGTAGGCGAGCAGTTCTTC
>once|TRBV6-6|TRBJ1-5|TRBD1
CASSGRQGPDNQPQHF
TGTGCCAGCAGTGGAAGACAGGGCCCCGACAATCAGCCCCAGCATTTT
>-|TRBV5-1|TRBJ2-1|-
CASAIHGGSYNEQFF
TGCGCCAGCGCAATTCACGGAGGCTCCTACAATGAGCAGTTCTTC
>-|TRBV7-2|TRBJ1-3|-
CASSSRPGSFGNTIYF
TGTGCCAGCAGCTCCCGGCCGGGGTCGTTTGGAAACACCATATATTTT
>-|TRBV5-8|TRBJ2-1|TRBD2
CASSSPGGAYNEQFF
TGTGCCAGCAGCTCCCCGGGGGGGGCCTACAATGAGCAGTTCTTC
>-|TRBV6-6|TRBJ2-5|-
CASRAGQETQYF
TGTGCCAGCCGGGCGGGCCAAGAGACCCAGTACTTC
>-|TRBV4-2|TRBJ1-6|-
CASSQVIRGNSPLHF
TGTGCCAGCAGCCAAGTCATACGGGGGAATTCACCCCTCCACTTT
>-|TRBV30|TRBJ1-2|TRBD1
CAWSLGQGASGGYTF
TGTGCCTGGAGCCTAGGGCAGGGGGCCAGCGGAGGCTACACCTTC
>-|TRBV2|TRBJ2-3|TRBD2
CASSGWVSGGTDTQYF
TGTGCCAGCAGTGGGTGGGTTAGCGGGGGCACAGATACGCAGTATTTT
>-|TRBV5-1|TRBJ2-7|-
CASSREPAGSSYEQYF
TGCGCCAGCAGCCGCGAGCCCGCAGGGTCCTCCTACGAGCAGTACTTC
>-|TRBV5-4|TRBJ1-2|TRBD1
CASSPGTELYGYTF
TGTGCCAGCAGCCCTGGGACAGAACTCTATGGCTACACCTTC
>-|TRBV4-3|TRBJ2-5|-
CASSQESRGETQYF
TGCGCCAGCAGCCAAGAATCTAGGGGGGAGACCCAGTACTTC
>-|TRBV30|TRBJ1-6|-
CAWSRTEYNSPLHF
TGTGCCTGGAGCCGGACAGAGTATAATTCACCCCTCCACTTT
>-|TRBV9|TRBJ2-1|-
CASSPRASSGSYNEQFF
TGTGCCAGCAGCCCTAGAGCGTCTAGTGGGTCCTACAATGAGCAGTTCTTC
>-|TRBV11-1|TRBJ1-3|-
CASSPTGFGGNTIYF
TGTGCCAGCAGCCCTACAGGATTCGGGGGAAACACCATATATTTT
>-|TRBV5-6|TRBJ1-1|-
CASSYQGEAFF
TGTGCCAGCAGCTATCAGGGGGAAGCTTTCTTT
>once|TRBV6-5|TRBJ2-1|-
CASSYATPGNEQFF
TGTGCCAGCAGTTATGCGACCCCGGGGAATGAGCAGTTCTTC
>-|TRBV7-3|TRBJ2-7|-
CASSATTGGYEQYF
TGTGCCAGCAGCGCAACTACCGGGGGCTACGAGCAGTACTTC
>-|TRBV7-2|TRBJ2-7|TRBD1
CASSLGQGAYEQYF
TGTGCCAGCAGCCTCGGACAGGGGGCCTACGAGCAGTACTTC
>-|TRBV9|TRBJ1-1|-
CASSRTGHENTEAFF
TGTGCCAGCAGCCGGACGGGACACGAGAACACTGAAGCTTTCTTT
>-|TRBV19|TRBJ2-7|-
CASSMRTPDSSYEQYF
TGTGCCAGTAGTATGAGGACACCCGATAGCTCCTACGAGCAGTACTTC